Below, 23 T cell receptor beta chains from the same sample are listed, as sequenced in a study of T cell responses to AZD1222 COVID-19 vaccine. Method: immunoSEQ multiplex PCR; TCRdb's copy keeps in-frame clones and lacks some. Of 130,000 to 150,000 clones in the sample, about nine tenths were seen once. The sequenced sample was peripheral blood, obtained 28 days after the second AZD1222 dose. Receptors were obtained from an adult who received the AZD1222 COVID-19 vaccine.

This clone has a handful of counts. The chain couples TRBV19 to TRBJ2-1, with no clear D. Germline CDR1 and CDR2: LNHDA and SQIVND (reference sequence). V was shortened by 5 bases and J by 6 bases, with 11 bases between the two germline ends. The CDR3 has 13 amino acids. The CDR3 is CASSYYVGNEQFF. Written as DNA, the CDR3 is TGTGCCAGTAGTTACTATGTCGGCAATGAGCAGTTCTTC.

The chain carries TRBV7-9 and TRBJ1-6; D remains ambiguous. The ends were cut back, 8 bases at V and 0 bases at J, with 11 bases in the middle. Germline-derived CDR1 and CDR2 are SEHNR and FQNEAQ (reference sequence). The CDR3 runs to 15 residues. The CDR3, as DNA: TGTGCCAGCGCACATAAGGACTCCTATAATTCACCCCTCCACTTT. Protein product: CASAHKDSYNSPLHF. The full variable domain, in which reference TRBV7-9 and TRBJ1-6 provide the parts outside the CDR3, is DTGVSQNPRHKITKRGQNVTFRCDPISEHNRLYWYRQTLGQGPEFLTYFQNEAQLEKSRLLSDRFSAERPKGSFSTLEIQRTEQGDSAMYLCASAHKDSYNSPLHFGNGTRLTVT.

The rearrangement uses TRBV5-1 and TRBJ2-3; TRBD2 matches 9 bases. Trimming took 0 bases from V and 7 from J; bases not matched to a gene: 6. This CDR3 region has 15 residues. CDR1 and CDR2 from the germline V gene are SGHRS and YFSETQ. DNA of the CDR3: TGCGCCAGCAGCTTGGTAGCGGGAGAATCAAATACGCAGTATTTT. Its translation is CASSLVAGESNTQYF.

This chain joins TRBV6-4 and TRBJ2-3, with D tentatively TRBD2 (6 bases). Trimming pared 4 bases from V and 6 bases from J, leaving 29 bases between. CDR3 length equals 19 residues. CDR1 and CDR2 (germline): MRHNA, SNTAGT. As DNA, the CDR3 is TGTGCCAGCAGTGTACCCTATGGTGGAGGGGTTGGTAATTGGGATACGCAGTATTTT. Amino acid sequence: CASSVPYGGGVGNWDTQYF.

The chain employs TRBV27 and TRBJ1-5, with 9 bases aligning to TRBD1. V trimming: 3 bases; J trimming: 5 bases; junction bases outside the gene matches: 2. CDR3 size: 14 residues. The V gene's germline CDR1 is MNHEY and CDR2 SMNVEV (reference sequence). Here the CDR3 DNA reads TGTGCCAGCAGTTTCCGACAGGGGGATCAGCCCCAGCATTTT. Encoded protein: CASSFRQGDQPQHF.

V is TRBV5-5 and J is TRBJ1-5, with TRBD1 matching over 7 bases. The CDR3 consists of 18 residues. Looked up from germline, CDR1 is SGHKS and CDR2 is YYEKEE (reference sequence). Trimming cost V 0 bases and J 2 bases; bases outside gene matches: 11. CDR3 loop: CASSLVPTGSDRNQPQHF. The CDR3, as DNA: TGTGCCAGCAGCTTGGTTCCGACAGGGTCGGATCGCAATCAGCCCCAGCATTTT.

V is TRBV30 and J is TRBJ1-5, with D unclear. Germline lookup yields CDR1 GTSNPN and CDR2 SVGIG (reference sequence). The V gene lost 4 bases and the J gene lost 3 bases, with 10 bases spanning the gap. The CDR3 totals 13 residues. Here the CDR3 reads CAWNDSPNQPQHF. The CDR3 region has the DNA TGTGCCTGGAATGACTCGCCCAATCAGCCCCAGCATTTT. Complete variable domain (other parts from reference TRBV30 and TRBJ1-5): SQTIHQWPATLVQPVGSPLSLECTVEGTSNPNLYWYRQAAGRGLQLLFYSVGIGQISSEVPQNLSASRPQDRQFILSSKKLLLSDSGFYLCAWNDSPNQPQHFGDGTRLSIL.

J is TRBJ1-3 and V is TRBV5-6; D is possibly TRBD1 (5 bases). With 6 bases removed from V and 1 base from J, the gap between germline ends came to 17 bases. The V gene's germline CDR1 is SGHDT and CDR2 YYEEEE. This CDR3 contains 16 residues. The CDR3 bases are TGTGCCAGCACCTCCCTGGGGCGGCTATCTGGAAACACCATATATTTT. Protein: CASTSLGRLSGNTIYF.

This clone was seen a single time. This chain uses TRBV4-2 with TRBJ2-2; D perhaps matches TRBD2 (6 bases). Trimming removed 1 base at V and 2 bases at J, with 11 bases between. The germline gives CDR1 LGHNA, CDR2 YNFKEQ. CDR3 length: 16 residues. The CDR3 sequence: CASSQVDGSNTGELFF. The CDR3 DNA is TGTGCCAGCAGCCAAGTCGACGGGAGTAACACCGGGGAGCTGTTTTTT.

The chain combines TRBV29-1 with TRBJ1-6; D gene uncertain. Germline V gene data show CDR1 as SQVTM and CDR2 as ANQGSEA. Trimming removed 5 bases at V and 10 bases at J, with 18 bases between. The CDR3 is made up of 14 amino acids. The CDR3 region has the DNA TGCAGCGTTCGCCTTGCGGGCGGAGGGTCACCCCTCCACTTT. Translation: CSVRLAGGGSPLHF. The whole variable domain, remainder taken from reference TRBV29-1 and TRBJ1-6, is SAVISQKPSRDICQRGTSLTIQCQVDSQVTMMFWYRQQPGQSLTLIATANQGSEATYESGFVIDKFPISRPNLTFSTLTVSNMSPEDSSIYLCSVRLAGGGSPLHFGNGTRLTVT.

The CDR3 here is CAISDSRTGGTYGYTF. CDR3 DNA sequence: TGTGCCATCAGTGACTCCCGGACAGGGGGGACCTATGGCTACACCTTC. V usage is TRBV10-3 and J usage is TRBJ1-2; 10 bases are shared with TRBD1. There are 16 residues in the CDR3. J lost 4 bases, V lost 3 bases, and 8 bases had no gene match. Germline V gene sequence: CDR1 ENHRY, CDR2 SYGVKD.

This clone came up a few times. The V and J genes are TRBV6-5 and TRBJ2-1, with a possible D match to TRBD1 (6 bases). Germline V lookup: CDR1 MNHEY, CDR2 SVGAGI. The germline V and J ends were trimmed by 4 bases and 12 bases, with 22 bases remaining between them. There are 15 residues in the CDR3. CDR3: CASSSDRLRGEGQFF. The CDR3 DNA follows: TGTGCCAGCAGTTCCGACAGGCTCAGAGGAGAAGGGCAGTTCTTC.

This chain links TRBV29-1 with TRBJ2-1; TRBD1 or TRBD2 may be the D gene (6 bases each). The CDR3 totals 15 residues. V dropped 5 bases and J dropped 5 bases, with 19 bases sitting between them. Germline-derived CDR1 and CDR2 are SQVTM and ANQGSEA. The CDR3 DNA follows: TGCAGCGTTCCCCGGGCCGGGGGCATCGACAATGAGCAGTTCTTC. Protein: CSVPRAGGIDNEQFF.

The rearrangement joins TRBV11-1 to TRBJ1-1; tentative D call: TRBD1 (6 bases). CDR1 and CDR2 from the germline V gene are SGHAT and FQDESV (reference sequence). V was trimmed by 7 bases and J by 7 bases, leaving 25 bases between them. The CDR3 is 16 amino acids. The CDR3 is CASNPTGQRSTVEAFF. As DNA, the CDR3 is TGTGCCAGCAACCCAACAGGGCAGCGTAGTACGGTTGAAGCTTTCTTT.

The rearrangement links TRBV7-8 to TRBJ1-1; 9 bases are shared with TRBD1. J was trimmed by 7 bases and V by 5 bases; bases with no gene match: 8. The CDR3 contains 14 residues. Germline CDR1 reads SGHVS; CDR2 reads FQNEAQ. The CDR3 coding sequence is TGTGCCAGCAGCCTAGGGGGACAGGGACATGAAGCTTTCTTT. Protein: CASSLGGQGHEAFF.

The chain combines TRBV3-1 (or the pseudogene TRBV3-2) with TRBJ2-3; D uncertain. CDR1 and CDR2 from the germline V gene are LGHDT and YNNKEL (reference sequence). CDR3 length: 15 residues. Deletions cut 2 bases from V and 0 bases from J, with 9 bases between. This chain's CDR3 is CASSQSWASTDTQYF. CDR3 DNA sequence: TGTGCCAGCAGCCAATCCTGGGCGAGCACAGATACGCAGTATTTT.

J is TRBJ2-3 and V is TRBV6-2 or TRBV6-3, with D maybe TRBD2 (7 bases). This CDR3 spans 16 amino acids. The ends were cut back, 5 bases at V and 1 base at J, with 16 bases in the middle. CDR1 MNHEY and CDR2 SVGEGT come from the germline V gene. This chain's CDR3 is CASSRQRGGGTDTQYF. CDR3 nucleotides: TGTGCCAGCAGTCGTCAGCGAGGGGGGGGCACAGATACGCAGTATTTT.

The chain's CDR3 is CASSPLRQGASYEQYF. The CDR3, as DNA: TGTGCCAGCAGTCCCCTTAGGCAGGGGGCCTCCTACGAGCAGTACTTC. This chain joins TRBV6-4 and TRBJ2-7, with TRBD1 identical over 8 bases. V shed 5 bases, J shed 0 bases, and the junction held 9 bases outside the gene matches. CDR3 length equals 16 residues. Germline CDR1 reads MRHNA; CDR2 reads SNTAGT.

V gene TRBV7-8 combines with J gene TRBJ2-7; the D is unclear. The CDR3 totals 19 residues. V gave up 0 bases and J gave up 0 bases, with 21 bases separating them. Germline V CDR1 and CDR2: SGHVS, FQNEAQ. The CDR3 nucleotides read TGTGCCAGCAGCTTAGCGACCCGCGTCCTCAAAGACACCTCCTACGAGCAGTACTTC. Amino acid sequence: CASSLATRVLKDTSYEQYF.

The chain uses TRBV7-5 and TRBJ2-5; the table gives TRBD2 as D, unverified against the DNA. TRBV7-5 is a listed pseudogene. The CDR3 is made up of 14 amino acids. The DNA for the CDR3 is TGTGCCAGAATCAACCCCGGAGACCAAGAGACCCAGTACTTC. It yields the protein CARINPGDQETQYF.

V and J are TRBV6-2 or TRBV6-3 and TRBJ1-1; D may be TRBD1 (6 bases). This CDR3 is 14 amino acids long. From germline, CDR1 is MNHEY and CDR2 SVGEGT. Trimming shortened V by 4 bases and J by 4 bases, and 13 bases separated the two germline ends. Written as DNA, the CDR3 is TGTGCCAGCAGTTCGGACAGTTTTGTCACTGAAGCTTTCTTT. Translating it yields CASSSDSFVTEAFF.

V gene TRBV19 combines with J gene TRBJ1-1; perhaps TRBD1 as D (5 bases). There are 14 residues in the CDR3. From germline, CDR1 is LNHDA and CDR2 SQIVND (reference sequence). V was pared by 3 bases and J by 4 bases, with 12 bases between. In DNA form, the CDR3 reads TGTGCCAGTAGTATCGGCGGGGGGTTCACTGAAGCTTTCTTT. It is translated as CASSIGGGFTEAFF. Full variable domain (outside the CDR3, taken from reference TRBV19 and TRBJ1-1): DGGITQSPKYLFRKEGQNVTLSCEQNLNHDAMYWYRQDPGQGLRLIYYSQIVNDFQKGDIAEGYSVSREKKESFPLTVTSAQKNPTAFYLCASSIGGGFTEAFFGQGTRLTVV.

The rearrangement uses TRBV21-1 and TRBJ2-2; the table's TRBD2 call for D was not verified on the DNA. TRBV21-1 is tagged as a pseudogene. CDR3 length equals 16 residues. This chain's CDR3 is CASSKDCPSHTGELFF. In DNA form, the CDR3 reads TGTGCCAGCAGCAAAGATTGCCCAAGCCACACCGGGGAGCTGTTTTTT.